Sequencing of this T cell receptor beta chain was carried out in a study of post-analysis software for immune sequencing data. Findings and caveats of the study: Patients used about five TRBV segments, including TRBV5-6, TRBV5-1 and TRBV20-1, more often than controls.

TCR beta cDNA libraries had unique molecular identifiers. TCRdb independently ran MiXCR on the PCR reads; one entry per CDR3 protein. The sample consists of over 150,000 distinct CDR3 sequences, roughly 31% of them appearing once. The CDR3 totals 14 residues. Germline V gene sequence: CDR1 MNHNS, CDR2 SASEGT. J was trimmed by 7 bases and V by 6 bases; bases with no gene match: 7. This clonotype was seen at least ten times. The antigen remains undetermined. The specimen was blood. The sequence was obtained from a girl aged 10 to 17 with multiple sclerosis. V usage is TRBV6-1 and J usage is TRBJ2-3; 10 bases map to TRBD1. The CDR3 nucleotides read TGTGCCAGCAGGACCGGGACAGGGGACCATACGCAGTATTTT. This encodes CASRTGTGDHTQYF.